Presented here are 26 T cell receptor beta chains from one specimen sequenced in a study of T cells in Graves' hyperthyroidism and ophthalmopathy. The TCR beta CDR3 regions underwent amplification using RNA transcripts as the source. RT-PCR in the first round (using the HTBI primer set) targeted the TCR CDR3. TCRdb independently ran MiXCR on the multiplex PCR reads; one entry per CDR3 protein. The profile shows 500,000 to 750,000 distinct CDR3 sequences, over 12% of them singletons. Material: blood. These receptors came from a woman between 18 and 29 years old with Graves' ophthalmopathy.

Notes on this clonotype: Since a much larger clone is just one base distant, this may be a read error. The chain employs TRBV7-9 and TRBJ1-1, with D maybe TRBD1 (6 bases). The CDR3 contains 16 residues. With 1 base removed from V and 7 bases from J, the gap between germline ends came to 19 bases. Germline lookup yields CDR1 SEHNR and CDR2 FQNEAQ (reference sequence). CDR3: CASSLEIGAGDDEAFF. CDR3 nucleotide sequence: TGTGCCAGCAGCTTAGAGATCGGGGCAGGGGATGATGAAGCTTTCTTT.

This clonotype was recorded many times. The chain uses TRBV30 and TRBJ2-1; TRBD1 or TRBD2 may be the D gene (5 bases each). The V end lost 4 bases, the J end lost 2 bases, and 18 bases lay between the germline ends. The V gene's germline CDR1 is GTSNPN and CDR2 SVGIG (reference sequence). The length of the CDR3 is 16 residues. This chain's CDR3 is CAWKLGTLGAYNEQFF. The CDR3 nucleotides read TGTGCCTGGAAACTTGGGACCCTCGGGGCCTACAATGAGCAGTTCTTC.

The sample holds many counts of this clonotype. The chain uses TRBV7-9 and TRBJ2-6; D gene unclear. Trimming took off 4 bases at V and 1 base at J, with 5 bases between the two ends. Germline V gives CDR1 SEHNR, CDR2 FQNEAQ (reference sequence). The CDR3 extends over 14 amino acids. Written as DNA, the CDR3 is TGTGCCAGCAGCTCTACGTCTGGGGCCAACGTCCTGACTTTC. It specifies CASSSTSGANVLTF.

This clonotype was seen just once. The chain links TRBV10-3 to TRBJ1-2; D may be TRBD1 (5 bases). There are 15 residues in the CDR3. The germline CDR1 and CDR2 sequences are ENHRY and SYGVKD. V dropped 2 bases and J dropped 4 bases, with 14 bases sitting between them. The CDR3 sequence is CAISEGEIGAYGYTF. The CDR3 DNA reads TGTGCCATCAGTGAGGGGGAGATAGGGGCCTATGGCTACACCTTC.

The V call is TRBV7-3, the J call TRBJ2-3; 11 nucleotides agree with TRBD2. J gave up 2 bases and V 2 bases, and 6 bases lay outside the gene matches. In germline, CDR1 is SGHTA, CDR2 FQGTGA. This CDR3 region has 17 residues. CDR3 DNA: TGTGCCAGCAGCTTATCCCCTAGCGGGAGGCCCACAGATACGCAGTATTTT. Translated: CASSLSPSGRPTDTQYF.

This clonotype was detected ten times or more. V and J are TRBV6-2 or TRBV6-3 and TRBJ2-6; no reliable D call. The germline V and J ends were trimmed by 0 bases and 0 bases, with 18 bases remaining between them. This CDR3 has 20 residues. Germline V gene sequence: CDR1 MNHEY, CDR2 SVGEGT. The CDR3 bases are TGTGCCAGCAGTTACTCGATATTTCGAAACACTTACTCTGGGGCCAACGTCCTGACTTTC. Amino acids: CASSYSIFRNTYSGANVLTF.

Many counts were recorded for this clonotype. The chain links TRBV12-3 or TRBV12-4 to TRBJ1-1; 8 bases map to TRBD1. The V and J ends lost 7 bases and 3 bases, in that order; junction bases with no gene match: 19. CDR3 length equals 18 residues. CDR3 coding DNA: TGTGCCAGCATTCTCCTCTCCCCCCCGACAGGGGCGGACACTGAAGCTTTCTTT. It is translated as CASILLSPPTGADTEAFF.

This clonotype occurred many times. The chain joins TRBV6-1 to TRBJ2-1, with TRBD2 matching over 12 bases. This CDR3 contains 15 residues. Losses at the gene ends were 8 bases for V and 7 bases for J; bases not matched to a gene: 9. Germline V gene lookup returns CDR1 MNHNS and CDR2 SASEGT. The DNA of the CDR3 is TGTGCCAGCGAGACTCTAGCGGGAGGGCCAAATGAGCAGTTCTTC. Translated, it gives CASETLAGGPNEQFF.

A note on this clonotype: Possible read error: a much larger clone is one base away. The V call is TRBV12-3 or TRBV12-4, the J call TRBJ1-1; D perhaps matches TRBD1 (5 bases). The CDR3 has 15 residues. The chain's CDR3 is CASSLLPGMNTGAFF. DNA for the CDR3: TGTGCCAGCAGTTTATTACCAGGGATGAACACTGGAGCTTTCTTT.

The CDR3 spells CASSQTPREGGRNIQYF. Here the CDR3 DNA reads TGCGCCAGCAGTCAGACTCCCAGGGAGGGTGGTAGAAACATTCAGTACTTC. The chain has TRBV4-1 and TRBJ2-4; 7 bases match TRBD2. V trimming: 6 bases; J trimming: 6 bases; junction bases outside the gene matches: 17. The CDR3 has 17 residues. Germline V gene sequence: CDR1 MGHRA, CDR2 YSYEKL.

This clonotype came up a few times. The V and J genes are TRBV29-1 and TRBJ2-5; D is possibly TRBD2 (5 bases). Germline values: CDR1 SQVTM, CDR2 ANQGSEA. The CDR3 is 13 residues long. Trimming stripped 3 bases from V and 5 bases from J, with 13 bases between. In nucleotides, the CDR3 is TGCAGCGTTGATTGGGTGAGAGGGGAGACCCAGTACTTC. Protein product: CSVDWVRGETQYF.

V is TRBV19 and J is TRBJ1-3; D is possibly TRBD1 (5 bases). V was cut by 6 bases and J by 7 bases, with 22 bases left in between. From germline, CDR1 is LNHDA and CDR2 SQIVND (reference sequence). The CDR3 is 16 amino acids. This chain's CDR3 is CASRKRDLSEANTIYF. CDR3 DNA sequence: TGTGCCAGTAGGAAGCGGGACCTCTCTGAAGCGAACACCATATATTTT.

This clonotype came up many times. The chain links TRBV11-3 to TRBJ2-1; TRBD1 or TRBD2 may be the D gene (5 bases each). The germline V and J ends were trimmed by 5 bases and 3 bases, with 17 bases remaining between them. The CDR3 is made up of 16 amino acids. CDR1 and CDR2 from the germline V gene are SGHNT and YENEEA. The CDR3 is CASSPDGTPIYNEQFF. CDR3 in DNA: TGTGCCAGCAGCCCCGATGGGACGCCGATCTACAATGAGCAGTTCTTC.

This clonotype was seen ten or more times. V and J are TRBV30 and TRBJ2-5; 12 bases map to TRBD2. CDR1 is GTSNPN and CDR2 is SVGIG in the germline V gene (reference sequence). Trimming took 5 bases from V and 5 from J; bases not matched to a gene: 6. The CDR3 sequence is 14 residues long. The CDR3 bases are TGTGCCTGGGCACTAGCGGGAGGTCGGGAGACCCAGTACTTC. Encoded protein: CAWALAGGRETQYF.

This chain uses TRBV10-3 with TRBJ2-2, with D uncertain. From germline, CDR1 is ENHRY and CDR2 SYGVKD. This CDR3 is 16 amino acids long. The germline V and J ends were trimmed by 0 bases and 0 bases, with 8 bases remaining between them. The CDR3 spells CAISESRVANTGELFF. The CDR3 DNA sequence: TGTGCCATCAGTGAGTCCCGCGTAGCGAACACCGGGGAGCTGTTTTTT.

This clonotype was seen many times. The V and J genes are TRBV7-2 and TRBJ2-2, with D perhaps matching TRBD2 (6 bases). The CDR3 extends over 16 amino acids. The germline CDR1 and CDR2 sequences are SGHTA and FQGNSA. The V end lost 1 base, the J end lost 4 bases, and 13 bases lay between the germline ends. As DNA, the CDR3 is TGTGCCAGCAGCTTAGGTTCGGGAGCGGGCACCGGGGAGCTGTTTTTT. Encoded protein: CASSLGSGAGTGELFF.

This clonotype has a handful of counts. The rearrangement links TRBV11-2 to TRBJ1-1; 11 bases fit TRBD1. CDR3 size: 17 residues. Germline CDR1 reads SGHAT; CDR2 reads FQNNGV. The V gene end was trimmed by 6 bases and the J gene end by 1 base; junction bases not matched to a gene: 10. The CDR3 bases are TGTGCCAGCAGGCGGGGACAGGGGGGAATTAGGAACACTGAAGCTTTCTTT. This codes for CASRRGQGGIRNTEAFF.

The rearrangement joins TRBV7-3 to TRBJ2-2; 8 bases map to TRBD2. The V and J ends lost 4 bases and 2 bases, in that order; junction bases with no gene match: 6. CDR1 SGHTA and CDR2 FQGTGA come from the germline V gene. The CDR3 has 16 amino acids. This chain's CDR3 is CASSSNSGSNTGELFF. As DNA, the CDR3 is TGTGCCAGCAGCTCAAACAGCGGGAGTAACACCGGGGAGCTGTTTTTT.

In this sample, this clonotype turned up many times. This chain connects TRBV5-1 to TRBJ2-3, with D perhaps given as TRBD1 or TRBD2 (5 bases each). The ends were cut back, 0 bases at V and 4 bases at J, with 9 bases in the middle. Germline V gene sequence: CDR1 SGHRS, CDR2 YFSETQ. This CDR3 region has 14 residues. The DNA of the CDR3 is TGCGCCAGCAGCTTGGTGGGGGAACCAGATACGCAGTATTTT. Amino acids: CASSLVGEPDTQYF.

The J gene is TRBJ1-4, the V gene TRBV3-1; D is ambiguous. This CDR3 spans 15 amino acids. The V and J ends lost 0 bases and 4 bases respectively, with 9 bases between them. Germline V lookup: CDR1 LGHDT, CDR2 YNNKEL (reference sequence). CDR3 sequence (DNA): TGTGCCAGCAGCCAAGACTTCCAGCATAATGAAAAACTGTTTTTT. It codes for CASSQDFQHNEKLFF.

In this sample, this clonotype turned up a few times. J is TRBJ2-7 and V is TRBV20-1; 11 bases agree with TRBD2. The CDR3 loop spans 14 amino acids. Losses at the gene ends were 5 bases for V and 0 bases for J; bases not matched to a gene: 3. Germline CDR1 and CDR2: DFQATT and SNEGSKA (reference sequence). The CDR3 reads CSAPTSGSSYEQYF. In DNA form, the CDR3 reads TGCAGTGCTCCAACTAGCGGGAGCTCCTACGAGCAGTACTTC.

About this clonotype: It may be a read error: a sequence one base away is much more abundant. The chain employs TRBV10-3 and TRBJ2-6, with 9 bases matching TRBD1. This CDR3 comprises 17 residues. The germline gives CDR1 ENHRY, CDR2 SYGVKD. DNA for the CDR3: TGTGCCGTCAGTGGTCCCGGGACAGGGAGTGGGGCCAACGTCCTGACTTTC. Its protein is CAVSGPGTGSGANVLTF.

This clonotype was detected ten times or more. For the CDR3, the DNA is TGTGCCTGGGGTCCGAACACTGAAGCTTTCTTT. Amino acids: CAWGPNTEAFF. This rearrangement joins TRBV30 to TRBJ1-1; no clear D gene. The CDR3 consists of 11 residues. Germline V gene lookup returns CDR1 GTSNPN and CDR2 SVGIG (reference sequence). V was cut by 5 bases and J by 1 base, with 5 bases left in between.

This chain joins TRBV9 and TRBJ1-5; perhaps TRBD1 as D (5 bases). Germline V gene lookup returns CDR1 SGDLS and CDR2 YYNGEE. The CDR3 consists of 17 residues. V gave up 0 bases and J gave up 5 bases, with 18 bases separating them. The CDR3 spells CASSVGSGGAEDQPQHF. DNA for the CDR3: TGTGCCAGCAGCGTAGGCTCTGGTGGGGCAGAGGATCAGCCCCAGCATTTT.

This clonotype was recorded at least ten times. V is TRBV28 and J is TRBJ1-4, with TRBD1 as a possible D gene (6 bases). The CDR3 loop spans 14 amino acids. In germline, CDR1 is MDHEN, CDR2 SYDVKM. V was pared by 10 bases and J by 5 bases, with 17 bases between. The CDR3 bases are TGTGCCATAGGCCGGGACACCTTCAATGAAAAACTGTTTTTT. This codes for CAIGRDTFNEKLFF.

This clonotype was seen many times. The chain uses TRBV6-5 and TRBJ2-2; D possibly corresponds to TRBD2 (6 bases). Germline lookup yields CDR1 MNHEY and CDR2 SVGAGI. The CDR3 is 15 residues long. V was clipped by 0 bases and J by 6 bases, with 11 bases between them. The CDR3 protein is CASSYSSWGAGELFF. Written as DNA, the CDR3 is TGTGCCAGCAGTTACTCGTCCTGGGGGGCCGGGGAGCTGTTTTTT.